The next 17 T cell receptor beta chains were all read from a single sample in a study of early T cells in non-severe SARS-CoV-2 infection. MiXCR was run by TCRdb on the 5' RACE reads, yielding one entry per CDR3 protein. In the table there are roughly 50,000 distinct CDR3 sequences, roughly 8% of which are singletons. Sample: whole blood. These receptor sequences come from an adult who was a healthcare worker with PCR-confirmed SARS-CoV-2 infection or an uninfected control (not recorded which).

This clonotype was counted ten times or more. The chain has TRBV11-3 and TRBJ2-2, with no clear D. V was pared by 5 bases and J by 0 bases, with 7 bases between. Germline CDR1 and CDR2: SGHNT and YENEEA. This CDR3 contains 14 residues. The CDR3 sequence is CASSGSSNTGELFF. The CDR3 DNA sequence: TGTGCCAGCAGCGGCAGTTCGAACACCGGGGAGCTGTTTTTT.

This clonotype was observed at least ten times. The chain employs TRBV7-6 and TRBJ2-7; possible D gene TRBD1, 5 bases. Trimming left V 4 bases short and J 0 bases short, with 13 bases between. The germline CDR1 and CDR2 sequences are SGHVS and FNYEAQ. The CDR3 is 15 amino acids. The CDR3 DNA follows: TGTGCCAGCAGCTCAGCGACAGAAAGCTCCTACGAGCAGTACTTC. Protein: CASSSATESSYEQYF. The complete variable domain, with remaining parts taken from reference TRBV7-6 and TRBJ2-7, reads GAGVSQSPRYKVTKRGQDVALRCDPISGHVSLYWYRQALGQGPEFLTYFNYEAQQDKSGLPNDRFSAERPEGSISTLTIQRTEQRDSAMYRCASSSATESSYEQYFGPGTRLTVT.

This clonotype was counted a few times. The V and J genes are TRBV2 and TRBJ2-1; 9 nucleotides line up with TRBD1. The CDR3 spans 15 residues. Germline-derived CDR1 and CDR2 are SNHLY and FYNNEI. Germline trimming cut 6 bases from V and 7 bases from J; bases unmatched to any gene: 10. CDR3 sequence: CASRGGTGFNNEQFF. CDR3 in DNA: TGTGCCAGCAGGGGGGGGACAGGGTTCAATAATGAGCAGTTCTTC. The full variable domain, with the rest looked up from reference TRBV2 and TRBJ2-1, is EPEVTQTPSHQVTQMGQEVILRCVPISNHLYFYWYRQILGQKVEFLVSFYNNEISEKSEIFDDQFSVERPDGSNFTLKIRSTKLEDSAMYFCASRGGTGFNNEQFFGPGTRLTVL.

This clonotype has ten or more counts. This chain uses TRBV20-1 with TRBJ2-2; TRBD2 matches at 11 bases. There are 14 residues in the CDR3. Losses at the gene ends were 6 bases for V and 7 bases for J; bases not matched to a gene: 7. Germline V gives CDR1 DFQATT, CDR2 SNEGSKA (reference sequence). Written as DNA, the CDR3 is TGCAGTGCCAGACTAGCGGGGCGATACGGGGAGCTGTTTTTT. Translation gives CSARLAGRYGELFF.

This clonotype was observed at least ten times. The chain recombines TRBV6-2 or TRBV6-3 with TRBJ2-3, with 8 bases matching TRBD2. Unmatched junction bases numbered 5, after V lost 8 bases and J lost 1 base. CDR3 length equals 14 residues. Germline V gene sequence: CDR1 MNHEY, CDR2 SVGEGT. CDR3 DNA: TGTGCCAGCGGTTTTAGCGGGGGCACAGATACGCAGTATTTT. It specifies CASGFSGGTDTQYF.

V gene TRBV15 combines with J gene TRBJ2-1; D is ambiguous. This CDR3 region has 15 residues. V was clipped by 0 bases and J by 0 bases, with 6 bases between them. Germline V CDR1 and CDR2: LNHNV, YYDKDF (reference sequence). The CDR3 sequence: CATSRDRSSYNEQFF. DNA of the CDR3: TGTGCCACCAGCAGAGATCGGAGCTCCTACAATGAGCAGTTCTTC.

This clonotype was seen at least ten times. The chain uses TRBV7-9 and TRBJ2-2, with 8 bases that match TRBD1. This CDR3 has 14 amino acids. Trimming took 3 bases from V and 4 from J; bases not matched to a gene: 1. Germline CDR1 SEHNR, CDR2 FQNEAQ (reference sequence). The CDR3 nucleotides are TGTGCCAGCAGCTTGACAGGGGCCACCGGGGAGCTGTTTTTT. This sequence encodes CASSLTGATGELFF.

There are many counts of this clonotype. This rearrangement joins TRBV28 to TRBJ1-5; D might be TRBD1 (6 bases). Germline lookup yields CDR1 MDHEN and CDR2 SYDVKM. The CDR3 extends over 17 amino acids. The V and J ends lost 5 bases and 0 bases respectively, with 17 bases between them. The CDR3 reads CASSRGGPPYSNQPQHF. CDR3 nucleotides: TGTGCCAGCAGTCGGGGGGGCCCCCCCTATAGCAATCAGCCCCAGCATTTT.

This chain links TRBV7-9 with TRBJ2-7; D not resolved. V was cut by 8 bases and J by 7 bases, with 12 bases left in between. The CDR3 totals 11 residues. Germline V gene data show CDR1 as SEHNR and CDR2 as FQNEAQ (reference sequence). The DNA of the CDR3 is TGTGCCAGCGTCGATGGCCCGGAGCAGTACTTC. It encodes CASVDGPEQYF.

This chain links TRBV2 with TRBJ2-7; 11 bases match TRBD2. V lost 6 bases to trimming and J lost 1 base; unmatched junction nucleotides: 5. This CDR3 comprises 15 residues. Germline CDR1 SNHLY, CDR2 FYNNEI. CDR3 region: CASSARTSGSYEQYF. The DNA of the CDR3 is TGTGCCAGCAGCGCCCGGACTAGCGGGTCCTACGAGCAGTACTTC.

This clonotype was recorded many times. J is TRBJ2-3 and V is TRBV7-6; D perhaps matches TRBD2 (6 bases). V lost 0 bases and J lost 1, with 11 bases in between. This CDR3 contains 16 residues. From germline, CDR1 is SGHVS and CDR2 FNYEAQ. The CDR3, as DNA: TGTGCCAGCAGCTTAGCGCTCGGGGGTGGCACAGATACGCAGTATTTT. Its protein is CASSLALGGGTDTQYF.

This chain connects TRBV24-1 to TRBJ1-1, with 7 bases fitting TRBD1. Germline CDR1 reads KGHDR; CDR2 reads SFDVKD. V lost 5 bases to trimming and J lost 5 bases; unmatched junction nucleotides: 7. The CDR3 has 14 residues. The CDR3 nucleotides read TGTGCCACCAGTGCCCCAGGGGGGCGGACTGAAGCTTTCTTT. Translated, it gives CATSAPGGRTEAFF.

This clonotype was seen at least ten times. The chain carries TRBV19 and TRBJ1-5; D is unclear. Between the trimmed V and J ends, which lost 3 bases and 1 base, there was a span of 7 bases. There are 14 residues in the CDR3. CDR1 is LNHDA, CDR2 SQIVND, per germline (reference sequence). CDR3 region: CASSMEASNQPQHF. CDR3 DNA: TGTGCCAGTAGTATGGAGGCGAGCAATCAGCCCCAGCATTTT. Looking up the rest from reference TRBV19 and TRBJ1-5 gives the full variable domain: DGGITQSPKYLFRKEGQNVTLSCEQNLNHDAMYWYRQDPGQGLRLIYYSQIVNDFQKGDIAEGYSVSREKKESFPLTVTSAQKNPTAFYLCASSMEASNQPQHFGDGTRLSIL.

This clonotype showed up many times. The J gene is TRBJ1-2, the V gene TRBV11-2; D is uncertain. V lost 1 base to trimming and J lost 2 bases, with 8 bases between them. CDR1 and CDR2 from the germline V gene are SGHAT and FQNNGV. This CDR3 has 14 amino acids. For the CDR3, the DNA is TGTGCCAGCAGCTTAGGCGGCGGGAACTATGGCTACACCTTC. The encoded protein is CASSLGGGNYGYTF.

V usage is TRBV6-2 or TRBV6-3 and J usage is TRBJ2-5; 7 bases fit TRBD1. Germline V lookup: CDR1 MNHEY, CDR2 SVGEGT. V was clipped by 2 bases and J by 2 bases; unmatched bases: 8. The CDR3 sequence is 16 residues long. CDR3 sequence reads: CASSYTAGGYQETQYF. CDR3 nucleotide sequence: TGTGCCAGCAGTTACACCGCAGGGGGATATCAAGAGACCCAGTACTTC.

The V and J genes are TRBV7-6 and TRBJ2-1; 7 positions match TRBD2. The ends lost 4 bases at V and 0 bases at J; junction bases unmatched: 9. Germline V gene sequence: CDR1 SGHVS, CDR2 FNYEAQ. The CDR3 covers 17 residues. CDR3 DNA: TGTGCCAGCAGCTCGGCTAGCGGCACGAGCTCCTACAATGAGCAGTTCTTC. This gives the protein CASSSASGTSSYNEQFF.

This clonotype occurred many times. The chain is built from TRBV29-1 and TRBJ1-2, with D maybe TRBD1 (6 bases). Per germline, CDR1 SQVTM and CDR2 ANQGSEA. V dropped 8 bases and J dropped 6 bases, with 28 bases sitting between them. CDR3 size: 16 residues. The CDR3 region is CSTPGLKGGKRDGYTF. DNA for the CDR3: TGCAGCACCCCTGGCCTGAAAGGGGGTAAGAGAGATGGCTACACCTTC. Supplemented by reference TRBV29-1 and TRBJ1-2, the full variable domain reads SAVISQKPSRDICQRGTSLTIQCQVDSQVTMMFWYRQQPGQSLTLIATANQGSEATYESGFVIDKFPISRPNLTFSTLTVSNMSPEDSSIYLCSTPGLKGGKRDGYTFGSGTRLTVV.